The rows below give T cell receptor beta chains drawn from one sample of a study of blood T cell repertoires in COVID-19. This table comes from immunoSEQ multiplex PCR, and its TCRdb copy is limited to in-frame clones, with some not included. The table lists approximately 240,000 clones, about 88% of them singletons, with roughly 2% in the top ten. Sample: peripheral blood. The receptor set was obtained from a woman between 35 and 50 years old who had recovered from COVID-19. Each CDR3 is given with its conserved first and last residue. The D gene is left open where the match is weak. Not every row has a clone size; where given, it reads once, few, many or a size class.

v_gene	abundance	d_gene	j_gene	CDR3nt	CDR3aa
TRBV11-2	once	TRBD2	TRBJ2-2	TGTGCCAGCAGCACCGGGACTAGCGGGAGGGCTCAGAACACCGGGGAGCTGTTTTTT	CASSTGTSGRAQNTGELFF
TRBV7-8	NA	NA	TRBJ2-3	TGTGCCAGCAGCACCTCCCGGACAGATACGCAGTATTTT	CASSTSRTDTQYF
TRBV27	NA	TRBD1	TRBJ1-6	TGTGCCAGCAGTTTATCCACAGGGGGTTGGTCCCTCCACTTT	CASSLSTGGWSLHF
TRBV6-5	NA	TRBD1	TRBJ1-2	TGTGCCAGCAGTCGACAGGGGGCTGGCTATGGCTACACCTTC	CASSRQGAGYGYTF
TRBV25-1	NA	NA	TRBJ1-2	TGTGCCAGCAGTGAATATGGAGGGAACTATGGCTACACCTTC	CASSEYGGNYGYTF
TRBV7-3	NA	TRBD1	TRBJ2-7	TGTGCCAGCAGCCCCGACAGGGGGCGAAGGTACGAGCAGTACTTC	CASSPDRGRRYEQYF
TRBV6-2/TRBV6-3	once	NA	TRBJ1-5	TGTGCCAGCAGCCAACCCACAGGGTCAGGGCAGCCCCAGCATTTT	CASSQPTGSGQPQHF
TRBV19	NA	TRBD1	TRBJ1-2	TGTGCCAGTAGTAACAGGGGAGATAATGGCTACACCTTC	CASSNRGDNGYTF
TRBV18	NA	TRBD2	TRBJ2-7	TGTGCCAGCTCACCCTGGGGGGGGTACGAGCATTACTTC	CASSPWGGYEHYF
TRBV27	NA	NA	TRBJ1-4	TGTGCCAGCAGTTCTCTGGGGAAGGGAGATGAAAAACTGTTTTTT	CASSSLGKGDEKLFF
TRBV6-6	NA	TRBD2	TRBJ2-5	TGTGCCAGCAAGGGACTAGCGGGACAAGAGACCCAGTACTTC	CASKGLAGQETQYF
TRBV5-1	NA	TRBD2	TRBJ2-1	TGCGCCAGCAGCTTGTCCGCGGGGGGACTTCAATTCGAGCAGTTCTTC	CASSLSAGGLQFEQFF
TRBV10-3	NA	TRBD1	TRBJ1-5	TGTGCCACCGAAGACAGGGAGAGAAATCAGCCCCAGCATTTT	CATEDRERNQPQHF
TRBV19	once	NA	TRBJ2-6	TGTGCCAGTGGGCCTTACTCTGGGGCCAACGTCCTGACTTTC	CASGPYSGANVLTF
TRBV18	NA	NA	TRBJ2-1	TGTGCCAGCTCACCGTTAACAGGTTATTCCTCCTACAATGAGCAGTTCTTC	CASSPLTGYSSYNEQFF
TRBV30	NA	NA	TRBJ2-1	TGTGCCTGGCAGGGGAGCTCCTACAATGAGCAGTTCTTC	CAWQGSSYNEQFF
TRBV19	NA	NA	TRBJ1-4	TGTGCCAGTAGTTTCTCACAGGGTCGGGGTGAAAAACTGTTTTTT	CASSFSQGRGEKLFF
TRBV7-2	NA	NA	TRBJ2-3	TGTGCCAGCAGCCTCGATATGACCCAGGGTACGCAGTATTTT	CASSLDMTQGTQYF
TRBV19	NA	TRBD1	TRBJ1-1	TGTGCCAGCCGAACAGGGGGCATTACTGAAGCTTTCTTT	CASRTGGITEAFF
TRBV11-2	NA	TRBD2	TRBJ2-1	TGTGCCAGCAGCCGAACACTACCGGGACTAGTGATAGTCGATGAGCAGTTCTTC	CASSRTLPGLVIVDEQFF
TRBV2	NA	NA	TRBJ1-6	TGTGCCAGCAGAGACAGCTATTCACCCCTCCACTTT	CASRDSYSPLHF
TRBV7-2	NA	TRBD1	TRBJ1-5	TGTGCCAGCAGCTTAACGGCAGGGGGCGGGGGCAATCAGCCCCAGCATTTT	CASSLTAGGGGNQPQHF
TRBV5-8	NA	NA	TRBJ1-2	TGTGCCAGCAGACTAAAGGGGGGGACGGGGGCCTATGGCTACACCTTC	CASRLKGGTGAYGYTF
TRBV7-2	NA	NA	TRBJ1-1	TGTGCCAGCGGGTATCAGGGGCGGGCGGATGAAGCTTTCTTT	CASGYQGRADEAFF
TRBV18	NA	TRBD1	TRBJ2-1	TGTGCCAGCTCACCACTGATCACCATCGGGACAGCCTACAATGAGCAGTTCTTC	CASSPLITIGTAYNEQFF
TRBV29-1	NA	NA	TRBJ1-1	TGCAGCGTTGGGGATAGGGAGGGGCTGAGGGGCACTGAAGCTTTCTTT	CSVGDREGLRGTEAFF
TRBV7-2	few	NA	TRBJ2-7	TGTGCCAGCAGCTCCCACTCCTACGAGCAGTACTTC	CASSSHSYEQYF
TRBV25-1	NA	TRBD1	TRBJ1-2	TGTGCCAGCAGTATCACCGGGACAGGGGGCGCGGTTAATGGCTACACCTTC	CASSITGTGGAVNGYTF